A single sample is the source of the 10 T cell receptor beta chains below, sequenced in a study of response to subunit inactivated influenza vaccine. TCRdb recomputed calls from the RT-PCR reads with MiXCR, one row per CDR3 protein. There are 800,000 or so distinct CDR3 sequences in the sample; less than 25% occur only once, and approximately 10% lies in the top ten. The starting material was PBMCs from blood, obtained 5 days after vaccination. These receptors were taken from a man aged 50-59 years who received an inactivated influenza vaccine.

The V call is TRBV4-2, the J call TRBJ2-5; D perhaps matches TRBD2 (5 bases). There are 16 residues in the CDR3. V gave up 0 bases and J gave up 2 bases, with 13 bases separating them. Germline CDR1 and CDR2: LGHNA and YNFKEQ. The DNA of the CDR3 is TGTGCCAGCAGCCAAGATCTTTCGGACTTTCAAGAGACCCAGTACTTC. Protein product: CASSQDLSDFQETQYF.

This clonotype was seen only a few times. The genes are TRBV25-1 and TRBJ2-1; D possibly corresponds to TRBD1 (6 bases). Germline V gene lookup returns CDR1 MGHDK and CDR2 SYGVNS. The CDR3 is made up of 13 amino acids. Trimming cost V 6 bases and J 4 bases, with 10 bases left between them. The CDR3 DNA follows: TGTGCCAGCAGGCCAGGGGTTTACAATGAGCAGTTCTTC. This translates into CASRPGVYNEQFF. Filled out from reference TRBV25-1 and TRBJ2-1, the complete variable domain reads EADIYQTPRYLVIGTGKKITLECSQTMGHDKMYWYQQDPGMELHLIHYSYGVNSTEKGDLSSESTVSRIRTEHFPLTLESARPSHTSQYLCASRPGVYNEQFFGPGTRLTVL.

The table lists this clonotype with a few counts. CDR3 sequence reads: CRPTRGDGTEAFF. The CDR3 bases are TGCAGGCCCACTCGGGGAGACGGCACTGAAGCTTTCTTT. The J gene is TRBJ1-1, the V gene TRBV20-1; D gene unclear. The germline V gene has CDR1 DFQATT and CDR2 SNEGSKA (reference sequence). The CDR3 runs to 13 residues.

The rearrangement links TRBV4-1 to TRBJ2-3; 13 bases line up with TRBD2. Germline lookup yields CDR1 MGHRA and CDR2 YSYEKL. This CDR3 is 17 amino acids long. The ends lost 2 bases at V and 5 bases at J; junction bases unmatched: 7. The CDR3 loop reads CASSQRTSGSVGDTQYF. Here the CDR3 DNA reads TGCGCCAGCAGCCAAAGGACTAGCGGGAGTGTAGGAGATACGCAGTATTTT.

This clonotype was detected many times. The chain couples TRBV4-2 to TRBJ2-5; 9 positions agree with TRBD2. Germline assignment: CDR1 LGHNA and CDR2 YNFKEQ. Unmatched junction bases numbered 23, after V lost 4 bases and J lost 5 bases. This CDR3 has 20 amino acids. The CDR3 DNA is TGTGCCAGCAGCCCCTCTAGGACCGGGGTCAGCGGGGGGCGTTTGGAGACCCAGTACTTC. Its protein is CASSPSRTGVSGGRLETQYF.

This clonotype was detected ten times or more. The chain joins TRBV5-1 to TRBJ1-3, with D hard to call. Trimming cost V 0 bases and J 0 bases, with 7 bases left between them. Germline V gene data show CDR1 as SGHRS and CDR2 as YFSETQ. This CDR3 region has 15 residues. The CDR3 coding sequence is TGCGCCAGCAGCTTGGAGGGCAGCTCTGGAAACACCATATATTTT. It codes for CASSLEGSSGNTIYF.

This chain uses TRBV5-1 with TRBJ2-5, with D possibly matching TRBD2 (5 bases). Germline V lookup: CDR1 SGHRS, CDR2 YFSETQ. V dropped 4 bases and J dropped 1 base, with 14 bases sitting between them. The length of the CDR3 is 15 residues. The CDR3 nucleotides are TGCGCCAGCAGCAAAGGCGGGCAGACCCAAGAGACCCAGTACTTC. It yields the protein CASSKGGQTQETQYF.

The chain uses TRBV15 and TRBJ2-7; no definite D call. The CDR3 is made up of 14 amino acids. Germline V CDR1 and CDR2: LNHNV, YYDKDF (reference sequence). With 0 bases removed from V and 2 bases from J, the gap between germline ends came to 8 bases. Here the CDR3 reads CATSRDHGPYEQYF. The CDR3 bases are TGTGCCACCAGCAGAGATCACGGCCCCTACGAGCAGTACTTC.

The chain combines TRBV4-2 with TRBJ1-4; tentative D call: TRBD1 (5 bases). The germline V gene encodes CDR1 LGHNA and CDR2 YNFKEQ. The CDR3 consists of 17 residues. V lost 1 base to trimming and J lost 3 bases, with 15 bases between them. The CDR3 DNA sequence: TGTGCCAGCAGCCAAGGAAGTGGGGGTGATCCTAATGAAAAACTGTTTTTT. This encodes CASSQGSGGDPNEKLFF.

The gene calls are TRBV14 and TRBJ2-1, with TRBD1 matching 7 bases. Trimming removed 4 bases from V and 8 bases from J; junction bases left unmatched: 8. Germline CDR1 and CDR2: SGHDN and FVKESK. The CDR3 length is 14 residues. The CDR3 region is CASSRDRVTDEQFF. CDR3 DNA sequence: TGTGCCAGCAGCCGCGACAGGGTTACGGATGAGCAGTTCTTC.